This is a list of T cell receptor beta chains from one sample in a study of cytomegalovirus exposure and HLA in healthy donors. Sequencing was performed with immunoSEQ multiplex PCR; in TCRdb, only in-frame clones are kept and a portion is missing. The sample has some 59,000 clones; roughly nine tenths are singletons. Sequenced: PBMCs. These receptors all come from a woman under 30 in good health and CMV-seronegative. CDR3s include the opening cysteine and the closing phenylalanine or tryptophan. The D gene is left open where the match is weak. Some rows mark clone size as missing; the rest say once, few, many or name a class of expanded clone.

d_call: NA; v_call: TRBV7-8; clone_size: NA; j_call: TRBJ1-5; cdr3_aa: CASSLRSDNQPQHF; cdr3_nt: TGTGCCAGCAGCTTGAGGTCAGACAATCAGCCCCAGCATTTT
d_call: NA; v_call: TRBV6-5; clone_size: NA; j_call: TRBJ2-3; cdr3_aa: CASSTTTDTQYF; cdr3_nt: TGTGCCAGCAGCACTACCACAGATACGCAGTATTTT
d_call: NA; v_call: TRBV18; clone_size: NA; j_call: TRBJ2-2; cdr3_aa: CASSPRGTPPNTGELFF; cdr3_nt: TGTGCCAGCTCACCACGTGGGACACCCCCGAACACCGGGGAGCTGTTTTTT
d_call: TRBD1; v_call: TRBV2; clone_size: NA; j_call: TRBJ2-2; cdr3_aa: CASRRQGAANTGELFF; cdr3_nt: TGTGCCAGCAGACGACAGGGGGCGGCGAACACCGGGGAGCTGTTTTTT
d_call: TRBD1; v_call: TRBV15; clone_size: NA; j_call: TRBJ1-2; cdr3_aa: CATSEGQGDGYTF; cdr3_nt: TGTGCCACCAGCGAAGGACAGGGAGACGGCTACACCTTC
d_call: TRBD2; v_call: TRBV11-1; clone_size: NA; j_call: TRBJ2-1; cdr3_aa: CASSLDGLVEFF; cdr3_nt: TGTGCCAGCAGCTTAGACGGACTAGTGGAGTTCTTC
d_call: NA; v_call: TRBV9; clone_size: NA; j_call: TRBJ1-5; cdr3_aa: CASSVSAGSNQPQHF; cdr3_nt: TGTGCCAGCAGCGTATCTGCCGGTAGCAATCAGCCCCAGCATTTT
d_call: NA; v_call: TRBV30; clone_size: NA; j_call: TRBJ1-5; cdr3_aa: CAWSRPGLDNQPQHF; cdr3_nt: TGTGCCTGGAGTAGGCCAGGGTTGGACAATCAGCCCCAGCATTTT
d_call: TRBD2; v_call: TRBV9; clone_size: NA; j_call: TRBJ2-2; cdr3_aa: CASGGENTGELFF; cdr3_nt: TGTGCCAGCGGGGGGGAGAACACCGGGGAGCTGTTTTTT
d_call: TRBD1; v_call: TRBV6-5; clone_size: few; j_call: TRBJ2-6; cdr3_aa: CASRDRGSGANVLTF; cdr3_nt: TGTGCCAGCCGGGACAGGGGCTCTGGGGCCAACGTCCTGACTTTC
d_call: NA; v_call: TRBV7-8; clone_size: NA; j_call: TRBJ1-2; cdr3_aa: CASSLGGDGYTF; cdr3_nt: TGTGCCAGCAGCTTAGGGGGCGACGGCTACACCTTC
d_call: TRBD1; v_call: TRBV5-8; clone_size: NA; j_call: TRBJ2-3; cdr3_aa: CASSSGTGGAGTDTQYF; cdr3_nt: TGTGCCAGCAGCTCGGGGACAGGGGGCGCAGGCACAGATACGCAGTATTTT
d_call: NA; v_call: TRBV5-1; clone_size: NA; j_call: TRBJ1-1; cdr3_aa: CASSLALDSYMNTEAFF; cdr3_nt: TGCGCCAGCAGCTTGGCCCTGGACAGCTACATGAACACTGAAGCTTTCTTT
d_call: TRBD2; v_call: TRBV27; clone_size: NA; j_call: TRBJ2-1; cdr3_aa: CASSRGGSYNEQFF; cdr3_nt: TGTGCCAGCAGCCGGGGGGGTTCCTACAATGAGCAGTTCTTC
d_call: NA; v_call: TRBV30; clone_size: NA; j_call: TRBJ1-6; cdr3_aa: CAWSPPLHF; cdr3_nt: TGTGCCTGGAGTCCGCCCCTCCACTTT
d_call: NA; v_call: TRBV28; clone_size: NA; j_call: TRBJ1-2; cdr3_aa: CASSLSGTRGYTF; cdr3_nt: TGTGCCAGCAGTTTATCGGGAACCCGGGGCTACACCTTC
d_call: NA; v_call: TRBV6-1; clone_size: NA; j_call: TRBJ1-1; cdr3_aa: CASSDPSGTITEAFF; cdr3_nt: TGTGCCAGCAGTGATCCCTCAGGTACGATCACTGAAGCTTTCTTT
d_call: TRBD1; v_call: TRBV5-1; clone_size: NA; j_call: TRBJ1-4; cdr3_aa: CASSYGQGFREKLFF; cdr3_nt: TGCGCCAGCAGCTACGGACAGGGATTTAGGGAAAAACTGTTTTTT
d_call: TRBD1; v_call: TRBV6-6; clone_size: NA; j_call: TRBJ1-5; cdr3_aa: CASSSHGQGQPQHF; cdr3_nt: TGTGCCAGCAGTTCCCACGGACAGGGTCAGCCCCAGCATTTT
d_call: NA; v_call: TRBV2; clone_size: NA; j_call: TRBJ1-5; cdr3_aa: CASSGSPGNQPQHF; cdr3_nt: TGTGCCAGCAGTGGTAGCCCGGGGAATCAGCCCCAGCATTTT
d_call: NA; v_call: TRBV27; clone_size: NA; j_call: TRBJ2-2; cdr3_aa: CASSSGGYGQPANTGELFF; cdr3_nt: TGTGCCAGCAGTTCGGGCGGTTATGGACAGCCCGCGAACACCGGGGAGCTGTTTTTT
d_call: NA; v_call: TRBV10-3; clone_size: few; j_call: TRBJ2-7; cdr3_aa: CAISDGQGYEQYF; cdr3_nt: TGTGCCATCAGTGATGGTCAGGGGTACGAGCAGTACTTC
d_call: TRBD2; v_call: TRBV7-9; clone_size: NA; j_call: TRBJ2-1; cdr3_aa: CASSWGIGQAGVSNEQFF; cdr3_nt: TGTGCCAGCAGCTGGGGTATAGGACAAGCGGGAGTGTCCAATGAGCAGTTCTTC
d_call: TRBD1; v_call: TRBV15; clone_size: NA; j_call: TRBJ2-7; cdr3_aa: CATSRNRGRYEQYF; cdr3_nt: TGTGCCACCAGCAGGAACAGGGGGCGGTACGAGCAGTACTTC
d_call: TRBD2; v_call: TRBV19; clone_size: NA; j_call: TRBJ2-2; cdr3_aa: CASSQTSGGQNTGELFF; cdr3_nt: TGTGCCAGTAGTCAGACTAGCGGGGGGCAGAACACCGGGGAGCTGTTTTTT
d_call: TRBD1; v_call: TRBV10-2; clone_size: once; j_call: TRBJ2-7; cdr3_aa: CATRDRVNHEQYF; cdr3_nt: TGCGCCACCCGGGACAGGGTGAACCACGAGCAGTACTTC
d_call: NA; v_call: TRBV5-1; clone_size: NA; j_call: TRBJ2-5; cdr3_aa: CASFEGGAETQYF; cdr3_nt: TGCGCCAGCTTCGAGGGGGGGGCAGAGACCCAGTACTTC
d_call: TRBD2; v_call: TRBV9; clone_size: NA; j_call: TRBJ2-5; cdr3_aa: CASSERGGQKTQYF; cdr3_nt: TGTGCCAGCAGCGAGCGGGGGGGCCAGAAGACCCAGTACTTC
d_call: TRBD2; v_call: TRBV27; clone_size: NA; j_call: TRBJ2-5; cdr3_aa: CASRLTSGVGGETQYF; cdr3_nt: TGTGCCAGCAGACTGACTAGCGGGGTAGGGGGGGAGACCCAGTACTTC
d_call: NA; v_call: TRBV5-6; clone_size: NA; j_call: TRBJ1-4; cdr3_aa: CASSRLASNEKLFF; cdr3_nt: TGTGCCAGCAGCAGGCTAGCCTCTAATGAAAAACTGTTTTTT
d_call: NA; v_call: TRBV30; clone_size: NA; j_call: TRBJ2-7; cdr3_aa: CAWSVRDNYEQYF; cdr3_nt: TGTGCCTGGAGTGTCAGGGATAACTACGAGCAGTACTTC
d_call: TRBD2; v_call: TRBV7-8; clone_size: few; j_call: TRBJ2-5; cdr3_aa: CASSLGVAGGPETQYF; cdr3_nt: TGTGCCAGCAGCTTAGGGGTAGCGGGAGGGCCGGAGACCCAGTACTTC
d_call: TRBD1; v_call: TRBV5-4; clone_size: NA; j_call: TRBJ1-1; cdr3_aa: CASRPDRANTEAFF; cdr3_nt: TGTGCCAGCAGACCGGACAGGGCCAACACTGAAGCTTTCTTT
d_call: NA; v_call: TRBV7-8; clone_size: NA; j_call: TRBJ1-2; cdr3_aa: CASSFPGYGYTF; cdr3_nt: TGTGCCAGCAGCTTTCCAGGCTATGGCTACACCTTC
d_call: TRBD1; v_call: TRBV28; clone_size: NA; j_call: TRBJ1-2; cdr3_aa: CASRGTGGANYGYTF; cdr3_nt: TGTGCCAGCAGGGGGACAGGGGGCGCGAACTATGGCTACACCTTC
d_call: NA; v_call: TRBV4-3; clone_size: NA; j_call: TRBJ2-2; cdr3_aa: CASSQEFRENTGELFF; cdr3_nt: TGCGCCAGCAGCCAAGAGTTCAGGGAGAACACCGGGGAGCTGTTTTTT
d_call: NA; v_call: TRBV19; clone_size: NA; j_call: TRBJ1-1; cdr3_aa: CASSTNVPVNTEAFF; cdr3_nt: TGTGCCAGTAGTACGAATGTCCCGGTGAACACTGAAGCTTTCTTT
d_call: NA; v_call: TRBV14; clone_size: NA; j_call: TRBJ1-1; cdr3_aa: CASSQGTGNTEAFF; cdr3_nt: TGTGCCAGCAGCCAAGGTACAGGGAACACTGAAGCTTTCTTT
d_call: TRBD2; v_call: TRBV27; clone_size: NA; j_call: TRBJ2-7; cdr3_aa: CASTLEAGTRPYEQYF; cdr3_nt: TGTGCCAGCACCCTGGAAGCGGGGACCCGACCCTACGAGCAGTACTTC
d_call: NA; v_call: TRBV2; clone_size: few; j_call: TRBJ1-1; cdr3_aa: CASSERRGNTEAFF; cdr3_nt: TGTGCCAGCAGTGAGAGGCGGGGGAACACTGAAGCTTTCTTT
d_call: NA; v_call: TRBV7-2; clone_size: NA; j_call: TRBJ2-7; cdr3_aa: CASSLIRHWSYEQYF; cdr3_nt: TGTGCCAGCAGCTTAATCCGACACTGGTCCTACGAGCAGTACTTC
d_call: NA; v_call: TRBV10-3; clone_size: NA; j_call: TRBJ1-2; cdr3_aa: CAISDRGGYGYTF; cdr3_nt: TGTGCCATCAGTGATAGGGGGGGCTATGGCTACACCTTC
d_call: TRBD1; v_call: TRBV29-1; clone_size: NA; j_call: TRBJ2-7; cdr3_aa: CSVGQGYVDEQYF; cdr3_nt: TGCAGCGTGGGACAGGGCTACGTCGACGAGCAGTACTTC
d_call: TRBD2; v_call: TRBV7-2; clone_size: NA; j_call: TRBJ2-3; cdr3_aa: CASSLRGLAGGQDTQYF; cdr3_nt: TGTGCCAGCAGCTTAAGGGGACTAGCGGGAGGTCAAGATACGCAGTATTTT
d_call: NA; v_call: TRBV7-8; clone_size: NA; j_call: TRBJ2-1; cdr3_aa: CASSLIAGHNEQFF; cdr3_nt: TGTGCCAGCAGCTTAATTGCGGGGCACAATGAGCAGTTCTTC
d_call: NA; v_call: TRBV6-1; clone_size: once; j_call: TRBJ1-6; cdr3_aa: CASRSAGAGSPLHF; cdr3_nt: TGTGCCAGCAGGAGTGCAGGGGCCGGTTCACCCCTCCACTTT
d_call: NA; v_call: TRBV25-1; clone_size: once; j_call: TRBJ1-6; cdr3_aa: CASQTGSSYNSPLHF; cdr3_nt: TGTGCCAGTCAGACGGGGAGCTCCTATAATTCACCCCTCCACTTT
d_call: TRBD1; v_call: TRBV2; clone_size: NA; j_call: TRBJ2-7; cdr3_aa: CASAPDRGFTYEQYF; cdr3_nt: TGTGCCAGCGCCCCTGACAGGGGATTTACCTACGAGCAGTACTTC
d_call: TRBD2; v_call: TRBV5-5; clone_size: NA; j_call: TRBJ2-5; cdr3_aa: CASSRGTSGFQETQYF; cdr3_nt: TGTGCCAGCAGCCGCGGGACTAGCGGATTTCAAGAGACCCAGTACTTC
d_call: NA; v_call: TRBV9; clone_size: NA; j_call: TRBJ1-2; cdr3_aa: CASSVVSGRGSGYGYTF; cdr3_nt: TGTGCCAGCAGCGTAGTGTCGGGCAGAGGGAGCGGATATGGCTACACCTTC
d_call: NA; v_call: TRBV6-5; clone_size: few; j_call: TRBJ2-5; cdr3_aa: CATERQETQYF; cdr3_nt: TGTGCCACCGAGAGACAAGAGACCCAGTACTTC
d_call: NA; v_call: TRBV19; clone_size: NA; j_call: TRBJ2-5; cdr3_aa: CASSTGLGLVKTQYF; cdr3_nt: TGTGCCAGTAGTACCGGGTTGGGGCTGGTCAAGACCCAGTACTTC
d_call: TRBD1; v_call: TRBV11-1; clone_size: NA; j_call: TRBJ2-5; cdr3_aa: CASSRHRGYQETQYF; cdr3_nt: TGTGCCAGCAGCCGTCACAGGGGGTACCAAGAGACCCAGTACTTC
d_call: NA; v_call: TRBV27; clone_size: NA; j_call: TRBJ1-6; cdr3_aa: CASGHNNSPLHF; cdr3_nt: TGTGCCAGCGGGCATAATAATTCACCCCTCCACTTT
d_call: TRBD1; v_call: TRBV19; clone_size: NA; j_call: TRBJ1-1; cdr3_aa: CASSTNRGGEGRAFF; cdr3_nt: TGTGCCAGTAGTACCAACAGGGGCGGCGAAGGTCGAGCTTTCTTT
d_call: NA; v_call: TRBV6-5; clone_size: NA; j_call: TRBJ1-3; cdr3_aa: CASSLGSSGNTIYF; cdr3_nt: TGTGCCAGCAGTTTGGGCAGCTCTGGAAACACCATATATTTT
d_call: TRBD2; v_call: TRBV5-5; clone_size: once; j_call: TRBJ2-1; cdr3_aa: CASSKSGGAGNEQFF; cdr3_nt: TGTGCCAGCAGCAAGAGCGGGGGGGCAGGAAATGAGCAGTTCTTC